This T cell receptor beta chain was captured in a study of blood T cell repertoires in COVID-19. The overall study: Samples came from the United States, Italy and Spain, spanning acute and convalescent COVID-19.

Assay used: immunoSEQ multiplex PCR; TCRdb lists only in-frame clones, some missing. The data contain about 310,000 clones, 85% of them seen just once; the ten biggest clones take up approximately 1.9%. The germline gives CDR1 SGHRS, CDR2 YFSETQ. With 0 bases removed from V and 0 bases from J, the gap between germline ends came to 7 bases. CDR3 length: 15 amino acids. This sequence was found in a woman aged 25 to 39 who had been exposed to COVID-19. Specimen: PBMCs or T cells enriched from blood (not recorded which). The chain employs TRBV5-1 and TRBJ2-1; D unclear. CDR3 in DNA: TGCGCCAGCAGCTTGGATCCCATCTCCTACAATGAGCAGTTCTTC. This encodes CASSLDPISYNEQFF. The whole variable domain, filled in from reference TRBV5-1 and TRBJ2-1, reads KAGVTQTPRYLIKTRGQQVTLSCSPISGHRSVSWYQQTPGQGLQFLFEYFSETQRNKGNFPGRFSGRQFSNSRSEMNVSTLELGDSALYLCASSLDPISYNEQFFGPGTRLTVL.